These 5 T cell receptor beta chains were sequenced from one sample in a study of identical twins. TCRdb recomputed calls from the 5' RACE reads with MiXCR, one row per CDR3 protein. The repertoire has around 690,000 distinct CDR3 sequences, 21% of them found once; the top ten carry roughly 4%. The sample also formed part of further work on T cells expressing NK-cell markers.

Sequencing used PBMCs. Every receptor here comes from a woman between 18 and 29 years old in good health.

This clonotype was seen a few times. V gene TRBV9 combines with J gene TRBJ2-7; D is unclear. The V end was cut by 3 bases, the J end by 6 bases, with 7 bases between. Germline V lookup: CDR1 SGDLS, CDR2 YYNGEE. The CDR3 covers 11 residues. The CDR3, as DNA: TGTGCCAGCAGCGAGCATTGCGAGCAGTACTTC. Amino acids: CASSEHCEQYF. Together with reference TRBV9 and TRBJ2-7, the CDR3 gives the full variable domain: DSGVTQTPKHLITATGQRVTLRCSPRSGDLSVYWYQQSLDQGLQFLIQYYNGEERAKGNILERFSAQQFPDLHSELNLSSLELGDSALYFCASSEHCEQYFGPGTRLTVT.

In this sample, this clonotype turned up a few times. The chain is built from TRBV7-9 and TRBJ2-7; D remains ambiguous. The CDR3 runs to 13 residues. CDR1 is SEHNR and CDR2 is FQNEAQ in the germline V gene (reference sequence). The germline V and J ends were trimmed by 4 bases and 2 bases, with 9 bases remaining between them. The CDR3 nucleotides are TGTGCCAGCAGCTCGTCGCCGACCTACGAGCAGTACTTC. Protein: CASSSSPTYEQYF.

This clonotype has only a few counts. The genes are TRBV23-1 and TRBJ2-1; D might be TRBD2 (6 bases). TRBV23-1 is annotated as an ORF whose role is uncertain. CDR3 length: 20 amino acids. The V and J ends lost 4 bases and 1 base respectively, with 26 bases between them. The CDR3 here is CASSPTGLWLSKASYNEQFF. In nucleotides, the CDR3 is TGCGCCAGCAGTCCTACGGGACTTTGGTTATCCAAAGCATCCTACAATGAGCAGTTCTTC.

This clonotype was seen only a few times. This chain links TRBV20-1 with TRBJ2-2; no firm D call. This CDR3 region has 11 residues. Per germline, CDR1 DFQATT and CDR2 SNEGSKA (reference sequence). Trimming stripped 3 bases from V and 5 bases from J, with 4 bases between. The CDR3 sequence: CSASLTGELFF. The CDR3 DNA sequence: TGCAGTGCTAGTCTTACCGGGGAGCTGTTTTTT.

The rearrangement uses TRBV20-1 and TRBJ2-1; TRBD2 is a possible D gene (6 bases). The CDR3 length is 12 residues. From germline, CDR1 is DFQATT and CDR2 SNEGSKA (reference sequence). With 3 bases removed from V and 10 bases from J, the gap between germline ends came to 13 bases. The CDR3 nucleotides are TGCAGTGCTAGGCCTAGCGAACCCGAGCAGTTCTTC. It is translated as CSARPSEPEQFF.